This is a list of T cell receptor beta chains from one sample in a study of Ad26.COV2.S vaccination and SARS-CoV-2 variants. Measured with immunoSEQ multiplex PCR; TCRdb has only the in-frame clones, and not every one. The sample includes 300,000 to 350,000 clones, approximately 86% of them seen just once. The material sequenced was peripheral blood, taken in a trial of Ad26.COV2.S vaccine versus placebo. The receptors originated from a person between 18 and 65 years old who received the Ad26.COV2.S COVID-19 vaccine or a placebo. Each CDR3 is given with its conserved first and last residue. Each record gives: J gene, V gene, clone size, D gene, CDR3 protein, CDR3 DNA. D genes are given only for firm matches. The listing skips clone size in some rows; elsewhere it reads once, few, many or a size class.

TRBJ2-1	TRBV5-1	once	.	CASSLGGLYNEQFF	TGCGCCAGCAGCTTGGGAGGGCTCTACAATGAGCAGTTCTTC
TRBJ1-6	TRBV2	.	TRBD1	CASRHRDRRWSSYNSPLHF	TGTGCCAGCAGACACCGGGACAGGCGGTGGAGCTCCTATAATTCACCCCTCCACTTT
TRBJ1-3	TRBV7-2	.	.	CASSPVSGNTIYF	TGTGCCAGCAGCCCGGTATCTGGAAACACCATATATTTT
TRBJ1-4	TRBV7-2	.	.	CASTPQVGGREKLFF	TGTGCCAGCACCCCCCAGGTTGGGGGTAGGGAAAAACTGTTTTTT
TRBJ2-1	TRBV10-3	.	TRBD2	CAISLAGAEFGQFF	TGTGCCATCAGCCTAGCGGGAGCCGAGTTCGGTCAGTTCTTC
TRBJ2-1	TRBV7-2	.	TRBD2	CASSRSGNLPNNEQFF	TGTGCCAGCAGCCGTAGCGGGAACCTTCCGAACAATGAGCAGTTCTTC
TRBJ2-7	TRBV6-2/TRBV6-3	.	.	CASSPPGFFYEQYF	TGTGCCAGCAGCCCCCCGGGGTTCTTCTACGAGCAGTACTTC
TRBJ2-7	TRBV29-1	.	TRBD1	CSVETGTGAYEQYF	TGCAGCGTTGAAACCGGGACAGGGGCATACGAGCAGTACTTC
TRBJ1-5	TRBV19	.	.	CASSIIPPGQPQHF	TGTGCCAGTAGTATAATCCCCCCGGGTCAGCCCCAGCATTTT
TRBJ1-2	TRBV6-6	few	.	CASSYLGTNYGYTF	TGTGCCAGCAGTTACTTGGGGACCAACTATGGCTACACCTTC
TRBJ1-2	TRBV6-1	.	TRBD1	CASSEGDRVYGYTF	TGTGCCAGCAGTGAAGGAGACAGGGTCTATGGCTACACCTTC
TRBJ2-7	TRBV7-2	once	TRBD2	CASSLTSGSYEQYF	TGTGCCAGCAGCTTGACTAGCGGTTCCTACGAGCAGTACTTC
TRBJ1-4	TRBV20-1	.	.	CSASEQGGGEKLFF	TGCAGTGCTAGTGAACAGGGTGGAGGCGAAAAACTGTTTTTT
TRBJ1-5	TRBV4-1	.	.	CASSQGGHTNQPQHF	TGCGCCAGCAGCCAGGGCGGGCATACCAATCAGCCCCAGCATTTT
TRBJ2-4	TRBV5-6	.	.	CASSLDRHGIQYF	TGTGCCAGCAGCTTGGACAGGCACGGCATTCAGTACTTC
TRBJ1-2	TRBV5-1	.	TRBD1	CASSLAGGDYGYTF	TGCGCCAGCAGCTTGGCAGGGGGGGACTATGGCTACACCTTC
TRBJ1-2	TRBV7-3	.	.	CASSPLGVEQGYTF	TGTGCCAGCAGCCCGCTAGGAGTGGAACAGGGCTACACCTTC
TRBJ2-7	TRBV28	.	TRBD2	CASNPPRGGTSYEQYF	TGTGCCAGCAATCCGCCCCGCGGGGGGACCTCCTACGAGCAGTACTTC
TRBJ2-3	TRBV19	.	.	CASRSGVSTDTQYF	TGTGCCAGTAGGTCGGGTGTAAGCACAGATACGCAGTATTTT
TRBJ2-6	TRBV4-3	.	.	CASSDQGPGANVLTF	TGCGCCAGCAGCGATCAGGGCCCCGGGGCCAACGTCCTGACTTTC
TRBJ1-4	TRBV6-5	.	.	CASSPPPGPNEKLFF	TGTGCCAGCAGCCCCCCCCCGGGCCCTAATGAAAAACTGTTTTTT
TRBJ1-2	TRBV4-1	.	.	CASSYRDGYTF	TGCGCCAGCAGTTACAGGGACGGCTACACCTTC
TRBJ2-7	TRBV5-1	.	TRBD2	CVSSLGSSGRAGSEQYF	TGCGTCAGCAGCTTGGGAAGTAGCGGGAGGGCCGGGAGTGAGCAGTACTTC
TRBJ2-1	TRBV5-6	.	.	CASSLGDNEQFF	TGTGCCAGCAGCTTGGGGGACAATGAGCAGTTCTTC
TRBJ2-7	TRBV6-5	.	.	CASSQTPLSLYEQYF	TGTGCCAGCAGTCAAACGCCCCTCAGTTTATACGAGCAGTACTTC
TRBJ2-5	TRBV7-3	.	.	CASSPGTQETQYF	TGTGCCAGCAGCCCCGGGACGCAAGAGACCCAGTACTTC
TRBJ2-5	TRBV14	.	.	CASSQVATRSIQYF	TGTGCCAGCAGCCAAGTGGCGACTAGGAGTATCCAGTACTTC
TRBJ2-1	TRBV24-1	.	.	CATSGRWGTVAYNEQFF	TGTGCCACCAGTGGTCGATGGGGGACTGTGGCCTACAATGAGCAGTTCTTC
TRBJ2-7	TRBV4-1	.	TRBD1	CASSQQGQGFDEQYF	TGCGCCAGCAGCCAACAGGGACAGGGGTTCGACGAGCAGTACTTC
TRBJ1-3	TRBV7-9	.	.	CASSFGSWAAGNTIYF	TGTGCCAGCAGCTTCGGCAGTTGGGCTGCAGGAAACACCATATATTTT